The 4 T cell receptor beta chains listed next were all sequenced from one sample in a study of CD8+CD57+ T cells in acquired aplastic anemia. Genomic DNA provided the template from which TCR beta VDJ and CDR3 profiles were obtained. TCRdb processed the reads anew with MiXCR; each CDR3 protein has one entry. The table has fewer than 250,000 distinct CDR3 sequences, about half seen once. The sequenced sample was sorted CD4+, CD8+, or CD8+CD57+ T cells (not recorded which) from PBMCs. Source of these receptors: a human donor in good health, serving as a control.

Concerning this clonotype itself: This may be a read error, as it is one base from a much larger clone. CDR3 protein: CVSSLGGGEKLFF. CDR3 nucleotides: TGTGTCAGCAGTTTAGGGGGGGGGGAAAAACTGTTTTTT. This chain links TRBV12-3 or TRBV12-4 with TRBJ1-4; the D gene is possibly TRBD1 (6 bases). The CDR3 runs to 13 residues.

This chain uses TRBV5-5 with TRBJ2-7; 11 positions match TRBD2. V shed 4 bases and J 4 bases; nucleotides not matched to a gene: 13. Germline CDR1 is SGHKS and CDR2 is YYEKEE (reference sequence). This CDR3 region has 17 residues. CDR3 in amino acids: CASSPYTSGSASYEQYF. The CDR3 region has the DNA TGTGCCAGCAGCCCTTATACTAGCGGGAGTGCTTCTTACGAGCAGTACTTC.

This clonotype was recorded many times. The rearrangement links TRBV29-1 to TRBJ2-3; 8 bases line up with TRBD1. The germline V gene has CDR1 SQVTM and CDR2 ANQGSEA. CDR3 length: 15 residues. Germline trimming cut 6 bases from V and 2 bases from J; bases unmatched to any gene: 10. The chain's CDR3 is CSVPGGAGFTDTQYF. DNA of the CDR3: TGCAGCGTGCCAGGGGGCGCGGGGTTCACAGATACGCAGTATTTT.

The chain combines TRBV24-1 with TRBJ2-7; 11 nucleotides align to TRBD1. This CDR3 is 15 amino acids long. V trimming: 4 bases; J trimming: 2 bases; junction bases outside the gene matches: 3. Germline V gene data show CDR1 as KGHDR and CDR2 as SFDVKD. Here the CDR3 reads CATSDPGQGAYEQYF. The CDR3 DNA reads TGTGCCACCAGTGACCCGGGACAGGGGGCCTACGAGCAGTACTTC.